This TCR beta chain was observed in a study of T cell changes during pregnancy in multiple sclerosis. Measured with immunoSEQ multiplex PCR; TCRdb has only the in-frame clones, and not every one. The top ten clones hold about 2% of a sample with tens of thousands of clones, approximately 92% of them seen once. Trimming at V came to 0 bases and at J to 0 bases, leaving 4 bases not matched to a gene. Germline values: CDR1 SGHKS, CDR2 YYEKEE (reference sequence). The CDR3 loop spans 16 amino acids. V gene TRBV5-5 combines with J gene TRBJ1-1; 8 bases agree with TRBD1. The receptor's source is a female donor in good health, enrolled as a control in a pregnancy study. The starting material was CD4+ T cells from peripheral blood mononuclear cells, obtained after pregnancy. The CDR3 bases are TGTGCCAGCAGCTTGGCCTTGACAGGGGTGAACACTGAAGCTTTCTTT. Protein product: CASSLALTGVNTEAFF.